These 26 T cell receptor beta chains share one sample of origin, sequenced in a study of blood T cell repertoires in COVID-19. The protocol was immunoSEQ multiplex PCR, while the TCRdb copy is restricted to in-frame clones and leaves out a portion. The data hold about 160,000 clones, with less than 85% observed a single time. Sequenced input: peripheral blood. These receptors originate from a woman aged 60-75 years with COVID-19, enrolled during active disease.

V is TRBV28 and J is TRBJ2-3; the D gene is possibly TRBD1 (5 bases). Germline values: CDR1 MDHEN, CDR2 SYDVKM. The CDR3 length is 13 residues. V was shortened by 7 bases and J by 2 bases, with 10 bases between the two germline ends. Here the CDR3 DNA reads TGTGCCAGCACCAGGGCGCACACAGATACGCAGTATTTT. Encoded protein: CASTRAHTDTQYF.

V and J are TRBV6-5 and TRBJ2-2; maybe TRBD2 (6 bases). Germline V CDR1 and CDR2: MNHEY, SVGAGI. Trimming left V 6 bases short and J 8 bases short, with 13 bases between. This CDR3 has 13 residues. The CDR3 loop reads CASSPRGRGELFF. CDR3 bases: TGTGCCAGCAGCCCCCGGGGGAGAGGGGAGCTGTTTTTT.

The chain links TRBV3-1 (or the pseudogene TRBV3-2) to TRBJ1-1; 7 bases line up with TRBD1. Trimming took 4 bases from V and 6 from J; bases not matched to a gene: 14. The CDR3 length is 16 residues. Germline V gene sequence: CDR1 LGHDT, CDR2 YNNKEL (reference sequence). CDR3 nucleotides: TGTGCCAGCAGCCCCGGGACAGTTGTTTGGCTCGCTGAAGCTTTCTTT. Translated, it gives CASSPGTVVWLAEAFF.

The chain recombines TRBV7-2 with TRBJ2-3; 10 positions match TRBD2. The CDR3 is made up of 18 amino acids. V was pared by 0 bases and J by 3 bases, with 9 bases of the junction left unmatched. Germline-derived CDR1 and CDR2 are SGHTA and FQGNSA. The CDR3 region is CASSLARASGGATDTQYF. The CDR3 coding sequence is TGTGCCAGCAGCTTAGCTCGGGCTAGCGGGGGTGCAACAGATACGCAGTATTTT.

The rearrangement joins TRBV4-2 to TRBJ2-2, with TRBD2 matching 7 bases. This CDR3 spans 15 amino acids. CDR1 and CDR2 (germline): LGHNA, YNFKEQ. Trimming cost V 6 bases and J 1 base; bases outside gene matches: 5. CDR3 bases: TGTGCCAGCAGTGCCCGCGGGGGGAACACCGGGGAGCTGTTTTTT. This codes for CASSARGGNTGELFF.

On this clone: This specimen includes other DNA sequences encoding the same CDR3. This chain connects TRBV18 to TRBJ2-5; 9 nucleotides line up with TRBD1. Per the germline V gene, CDR1 is KGHSH and CDR2 is LQKENI. The J segment lost 1 base and the V segment lost 2 bases, leaving 2 bases of the junction unmatched. The CDR3 loop spans 15 amino acids. CDR3 nucleotide sequence: TGTGCCAGCTCACCAGTGGGACAGGGCCAAGAGACCCAGTACTTC. Amino acids: CASSPVGQGQETQYF. Full variable domain (missing parts from reference TRBV18 and TRBJ2-5): NAGVMQNPRHLVRRRGQEARLRCSPMKGHSHVYWYRQLPEEGLKFMVYLQKENIIDESGMPKERFSAEFPKEGPSILRIQQVVRGDSAAYFCASSPVGQGQETQYFGPGTRLLVL.

This clone showed up just once. V and J are TRBV18 and TRBJ2-4; 7 bases are shared with TRBD1. Trimming at V came to 3 bases and at J to 5 bases, leaving 4 bases not matched to a gene. CDR1 is KGHSH and CDR2 is LQKENI in the germline V gene. The CDR3 totals 14 residues. Here the CDR3 DNA reads TGTGCCAGCTCACCCTCGACAGGGCAAAACATTCAGTACTTC. It codes for CASSPSTGQNIQYF.

This clone was recorded at least ten times. The V call is TRBV2, the J call TRBJ1-5; no reliable D call. The CDR3 totals 14 residues. Germline V CDR1 and CDR2: SNHLY, FYNNEI. V dropped 5 bases and J dropped 0 bases, with 8 bases sitting between them. The CDR3 spells CASSKQYSNQPQHF. The CDR3 nucleotides are TGTGCCAGCAGTAAACAGTATAGCAATCAGCCCCAGCATTTT. The variable domain in full, completed from reference TRBV2 and TRBJ1-5, reads EPEVTQTPSHQVTQMGQEVILRCVPISNHLYFYWYRQILGQKVEFLVSFYNNEISEKSEIFDDQFSVERPDGSNFTLKIRSTKLEDSAMYFCASSKQYSNQPQHFGDGTRLSIL.

The rearrangement joins TRBV7-2 to TRBJ2-3; maybe TRBD2 (5 bases). Germline lookup yields CDR1 SGHTA and CDR2 FQGNSA. The CDR3 is made up of 15 amino acids. The V end was cut by 0 bases, the J end by 1 base, with 8 bases between. The CDR3 DNA reads TGTGCCAGCAGCTTAGCGGCCGGGGGCACAGATACGCAGTATTTT. Encoded protein: CASSLAAGGTDTQYF.

The J gene is TRBJ1-1, the V gene TRBV6-5, with a tentative D call TRBD1 (6 bases). The CDR3 runs to 12 residues. Looked up from germline, CDR1 is MNHEY and CDR2 is SVGAGI. Trimming cost V 5 bases and J 9 bases, with 13 bases left between them. CDR3 protein: CASSNPGQQAFF. CDR3 sequence (DNA): TGTGCCAGCAGTAATCCGGGACAACAAGCTTTCTTT.

The V and J genes are TRBV7-2 and TRBJ2-7, with 11 bases lining up with TRBD2. Germline V lookup: CDR1 SGHTA, CDR2 FQGNSA. V trimming: 3 bases; J trimming: 3 bases; junction bases outside the gene matches: 4. The CDR3 is made up of 15 amino acids. The CDR3 here is CASSFPGTSGYEQYF. The CDR3 DNA reads TGTGCCAGCAGCTTTCCCGGGACTAGCGGCTACGAGCAGTACTTC.

This rearrangement joins TRBV29-1 to TRBJ1-3, with D unresolved. The V gene lost 7 bases and the J gene lost 4 bases, with 8 bases spanning the gap. CDR3 length equals 11 residues. CDR1 SQVTM and CDR2 ANQGSEA come from the germline V gene. CDR3 in amino acids: CSASRGNTIYF. DNA of the CDR3: TGCAGCGCCAGTCGCGGAAACACCATATATTTT.

This clone was seen a single time. The J gene is TRBJ1-3, the V gene TRBV18, with a tentative D call TRBD1 (6 bases). Germline V lookup: CDR1 KGHSH, CDR2 LQKENI. V lost 3 bases to trimming and J lost 5 bases, with 14 bases between them. This CDR3 contains 15 residues. The CDR3 nucleotides read TGTGCCAGCTCACCCCCGGGGCAGGGGAGAAACACCATATATTTT. Protein product: CASSPPGQGRNTIYF.

V and J are TRBV5-5 and TRBJ2-1; 9 bases are a match to TRBD1. This CDR3 has 15 amino acids. Germline-derived CDR1 and CDR2 are SGHKS and YYEKEE (reference sequence). V lost 4 bases and J lost 8; bases outside the gene matches: 10. The CDR3 loop is CASSAGQGGIYEQFF. The CDR3, as DNA: TGTGCCAGCAGCGCGGGACAGGGAGGAATTTATGAGCAGTTCTTC.

The rearrangement links TRBV3-1 (or the pseudogene TRBV3-2) to TRBJ1-4, with unresolved D. The germline V and J ends were trimmed by 4 bases and 10 bases, with 13 bases remaining between them. Germline V gene data show CDR1 as LGHDT and CDR2 as YNNKEL (reference sequence). This CDR3 spans 13 amino acids. CDR3 region: CASSPDQGRKLFF. The CDR3 DNA reads TGTGCCAGCAGCCCCGACCAAGGGAGAAAACTGTTTTTT.

The V call is TRBV10-2, the J call TRBJ2-7; 10 nucleotides agree with TRBD1. The CDR3 spans 15 residues. V was clipped by 8 bases and J by 0 bases; unmatched bases: 7. Germline V CDR1 and CDR2: WSHSY, SAAADI. The CDR3 coding sequence is TGCGCCAGCGTGGGGAGGGACAGGGGCTCCTACGAGCAGTACTTC. Amino acid sequence: CASVGRDRGSYEQYF.

The DNA of the CDR3 is TGTGCCAGCAGTTACGCGACAGCCAATTCACCCCTCCACTTT. It is translated as CASSYATANSPLHF. The chain uses TRBV6-5 and TRBJ1-6; possible D gene TRBD1, 5 bases. CDR1 and CDR2 from the germline V gene are MNHEY and SVGAGI. The CDR3 spans 14 residues. The V end was cut by 2 bases, the J end by 7 bases, with 9 bases between.

This clone was detected once. The chain uses TRBV6-1 and TRBJ1-2; the D gene is possibly TRBD1 (6 bases). Trimming removed 2 bases at V and 7 bases at J, with 14 bases between. Germline V gene data show CDR1 as MNHNS and CDR2 as SASEGT. The CDR3 has 14 residues. CDR3 sequence (DNA): TGTGCCAGCAGTGAATATCGGGGGGCGGGTGGCTACACCTTC. Translating gives CASSEYRGAGGYTF.

In its sample, this clone was seen a few times. This chain uses TRBV20-1 with TRBJ1-2, with a weak D call TRBD1 (5 bases). Trimming removed 2 bases from V and 8 bases from J, with 9 bases in between. Germline lookup yields CDR1 DFQATT and CDR2 SNEGSKA (reference sequence). The CDR3 is 11 amino acids. The DNA of the CDR3 is TGCAGTGCTAGAAGGGAGGGGGGCTACACCTTC. Its translation: CSARREGGYTF.

This rearrangement joins TRBV7-9 to TRBJ1-2; 10 bases align to TRBD1. Germline V gene lookup returns CDR1 SEHNR and CDR2 FQNEAQ (reference sequence). V trimming: 4 bases; J trimming: 1 base; junction bases outside the gene matches: 6. This CDR3 has 16 amino acids. The CDR3 DNA reads TGTGCCAGCAGCTCCGTGCGGACAGGGGGTAACTATGGCTACACCTTC. Encoded protein: CASSSVRTGGNYGYTF.

The V gene is TRBV9, the J gene TRBJ1-2; 7 bases are a match to TRBD1. J lost 6 bases, V lost 4 bases, and 6 bases had no gene match. Germline CDR1 reads SGDLS; CDR2 reads YYNGEE. The CDR3 consists of 13 residues. CDR3 nucleotides: TGTGCCAGCAGCTTTGGGACAGAGAATGGCTACACCTTC. It specifies CASSFGTENGYTF.

V usage is TRBV5-3 and J usage is TRBJ2-7, with 10 bases matching TRBD2. TRBV5-3 is filed as an ORF, its function uncertain. The J segment lost 0 bases and the V segment lost 2 bases, leaving 11 bases of the junction unmatched. The CDR3 totals 18 residues. DNA of the CDR3: TGTGCCAGAAGCTTACTTGGTCTAGCGGGAGCTACCTCCTACGAGCAGTACTTC. This sequence encodes CARSLLGLAGATSYEQYF.

CDR3 coding DNA: TGTGCCAGCAGCCTCCGCCAACCGGGGCCGCGACAGGGGCTAAATCAGCCCCAGCATTTT. Its translation is CASSLRQPGPRQGLNQPQHF. The V gene is TRBV5-8, the J gene TRBJ1-5; 8 bases agree with TRBD1. CDR3 length: 20 residues. Germline CDR1 and CDR2: SGHTS and YDEGEE. Trimming removed 4 bases from V and 4 bases from J; junction bases left unmatched: 22. The variable domain in full, with the rest retrieved from reference TRBV5-8 and TRBJ1-5, is EAGVTQSPTHLIKTRGQQATLRCSPISGHTSVYWYQQALGLGLQFLLWYDEGEERNRGNFPPRFSGRQFPNYSSELNVNALELEDSALYLCASSLRQPGPRQGLNQPQHFGDGTRLSIL.

The chain joins TRBV6-5 to TRBJ1-1; no definite D call. The CDR3 contains 13 residues. The germline CDR1 and CDR2 sequences are MNHEY and SVGAGI. With 6 bases removed from V and 7 bases from J, the gap between germline ends came to 15 bases. The CDR3 nucleotides read TGTGCCAGCAGGGAGAGGGCGCAGCTTGAAGCTTTCTTT. Protein sequence: CASRERAQLEAFF.

The chain joins TRBV6-5 to TRBJ1-2; 7 positions match TRBD1. CDR1 is MNHEY and CDR2 is SVGAGI in the germline V gene. The trim removed 7 bases at V and 3 bases at J, leaving 8 bases unmatched. The CDR3 runs 14 residues. This CDR3 is CASTNRDSHYGYTF. The DNA of the CDR3 is TGTGCCAGCACCAACCGGGACAGCCACTATGGCTACACCTTC.

This clone was seen a handful of times. This specimen includes other DNA sequences encoding the same CDR3. The chain links TRBV4-1 to TRBJ2-1, with 11 nucleotides matching TRBD2. With V trimmed by 1 base and J by 7 bases, 3 bases remained unmatched. The CDR3 loop spans 15 amino acids. Per the germline V gene, CDR1 is MGHRA and CDR2 is YSYEKL. In DNA form, the CDR3 reads TGCGCCAGCAGCCAAGTAGCGGGGGGGCGGAATGAGCAGTTCTTC. As protein: CASSQVAGGRNEQFF.